Listed below are T cell receptor beta chains from one sample, sequenced in a study of identifying expanded T cells in peripheral blood. Generated by immunoSEQ multiplex PCR, the TCRdb table keeps only in-frame clones and is missing some. The repertoire includes 70,000 to 95,000 clones, around nine tenths of them detected once, and about 3.9% sits in the top ten. The sequencing sample was made of blood. The receptors stem from a person aged 18 to 70 in good health. CDR3s leave out the opening cysteine and the closing phenylalanine or tryptophan. Each record gives: D gene, J gene, V gene, CDR3 protein. D genes are given only for firm matches.

d_gene: NA; j_gene: TRBJ2-3; v_gene: TRBV6-4; CDR3aa: ATSLTGTDTQY
d_gene: TRBD1; j_gene: TRBJ1-2; v_gene: TRBV18; CDR3aa: ASSPPGQGSDGYT
d_gene: TRBD1; j_gene: TRBJ2-2; v_gene: TRBV6-4; CDR3aa: ASSQQGATETGELF
d_gene: TRBD1; j_gene: TRBJ1-2; v_gene: TRBV6-5; CDR3aa: ASSLTGSPYGYT
d_gene: TRBD1; j_gene: TRBJ2-2; v_gene: TRBV27; CDR3aa: ASSSAGTGGPGELF
d_gene: TRBD1; j_gene: TRBJ1-5; v_gene: TRBV19; CDR3aa: ASSIIGRGPAGDQPQH
d_gene: NA; j_gene: TRBJ2-2; v_gene: TRBV28; CDR3aa: ASSLYSTGELF
d_gene: TRBD1; j_gene: TRBJ1-2; v_gene: TRBV30; CDR3aa: AWGTGYGYT
d_gene: TRBD2; j_gene: TRBJ2-7; v_gene: TRBV6-1; CDR3aa: ASSLGGEGSYEQY
d_gene: NA; j_gene: TRBJ2-3; v_gene: TRBV5-1; CDR3aa: ASSSEGGTDTQY
d_gene: NA; j_gene: TRBJ2-1; v_gene: TRBV9; CDR3aa: ASSVGNYNEQF
d_gene: NA; j_gene: TRBJ1-1; v_gene: TRBV4-1; CDR3aa: ASSQDLNTEAF
d_gene: NA; j_gene: TRBJ2-3; v_gene: TRBV9; CDR3aa: ASSVATAGTTDTQY
d_gene: NA; j_gene: TRBJ2-3; v_gene: TRBV19; CDR3aa: ASSTDRISTDTQY
d_gene: NA; j_gene: TRBJ1-5; v_gene: TRBV18; CDR3aa: ASSPPGQQPQH
d_gene: NA; j_gene: TRBJ2-5; v_gene: TRBV9; CDR3aa: ASSVGGDLVEQY
d_gene: NA; j_gene: TRBJ2-7; v_gene: TRBV4-1; CDR3aa: ASSPTETYEQY
d_gene: NA; j_gene: TRBJ2-3; v_gene: TRBV5-4; CDR3aa: ASSGRDSPLGDTQY
d_gene: NA; j_gene: TRBJ2-7; v_gene: TRBV28; CDR3aa: ASSKAGTLYEQY
d_gene: TRBD2; j_gene: TRBJ2-2; v_gene: TRBV5-8; CDR3aa: ASSGPGLAGGVTGELF
d_gene: NA; j_gene: TRBJ2-7; v_gene: TRBV28; CDR3aa: ATWGATDEQY
d_gene: TRBD2; j_gene: TRBJ2-3; v_gene: TRBV10-3; CDR3aa: AIKEPGLGGTDTQY
d_gene: NA; j_gene: TRBJ2-2; v_gene: TRBV28; CDR3aa: ASGMGATTGELF
d_gene: NA; j_gene: TRBJ2-7; v_gene: TRBV6-1; CDR3aa: ASSEDRLRQY
d_gene: NA; j_gene: TRBJ2-7; v_gene: TRBV5-1; CDR3aa: ASSRPDYEQY
d_gene: NA; j_gene: TRBJ2-7; v_gene: TRBV27; CDR3aa: ASSFAYEQY
d_gene: TRBD1; j_gene: TRBJ2-1; v_gene: TRBV4-1; CDR3aa: ASSHRDRERNEQF
d_gene: TRBD1; j_gene: TRBJ2-3; v_gene: TRBV7-3; CDR3aa: ASSGTGGTDTQY
d_gene: NA; j_gene: TRBJ2-3; v_gene: TRBV7-6; CDR3aa: ASSGWTEADTQY
d_gene: NA; j_gene: TRBJ2-7; v_gene: TRBV18; CDR3aa: ASSPGSEGYEQY
d_gene: TRBD2; j_gene: TRBJ2-1; v_gene: TRBV7-3; CDR3aa: ASSLMGLAGEKF
d_gene: TRBD1; j_gene: TRBJ2-7; v_gene: TRBV27; CDR3aa: ASSPGQGATYEQY
d_gene: TRBD2; j_gene: TRBJ2-7; v_gene: TRBV27; CDR3aa: ASSLRSGGYSYEQY
d_gene: TRBD2; j_gene: TRBJ2-5; v_gene: TRBV11-2; CDR3aa: ASSFRRLAGSQETQY
d_gene: TRBD2; j_gene: TRBJ2-7; v_gene: TRBV28; CDR3aa: ASSLTSGTYEQY
d_gene: TRBD2; j_gene: TRBJ2-7; v_gene: TRBV6-1; CDR3aa: ASSEYLGGPYEQY
d_gene: NA; j_gene: TRBJ2-5; v_gene: TRBV19; CDR3aa: ASGSGTGETQY
d_gene: TRBD1; j_gene: TRBJ2-2; v_gene: TRBV7-3; CDR3aa: ASSRTGGNTGELF
d_gene: TRBD1; j_gene: TRBJ1-1; v_gene: TRBV5-4; CDR3aa: ASRQDRANTEAF
d_gene: NA; j_gene: TRBJ2-6; v_gene: TRBV6-5; CDR3aa: ASSYSSSGANVLT
d_gene: TRBD1; j_gene: TRBJ1-1; v_gene: TRBV19; CDR3aa: ASTWTGSNTEAF
d_gene: NA; j_gene: TRBJ1-5; v_gene: TRBV6-1; CDR3aa: ASSLTGMSNQPQH
d_gene: NA; j_gene: TRBJ1-6; v_gene: TRBV5-1; CDR3aa: ASSPPRADSPLH